The rows below give T cell receptor beta chains drawn from one sample of a study of T cells after yellow fever vaccination. TCRdb analysed the 5' RACE reads with MiXCR anew, one entry per CDR3 protein. The sample lists around 29,000 distinct CDR3 sequences, 6% to 8% occurring once. Material: PBMCs, either bulk or a sorted T-cell subset (CD4+, CD8+, memory, or dextramer-sorted; not recorded which), obtained on the day of the yellow fever booster vaccination. The receptors derive from a man under 40 who received the YFV17D yellow fever vaccine. Both conserved end residues are part of each CDR3. The D gene is left open where the match is weak. Some rows have no size entry. The others give once, few or many, or a class for an expanded clone.

few | TRBJ2-7 | TRBD2 | 14 | TRBV20-1 | TGCAGTGCTGACGGAGGGGAGGGCCGTTGGGAGCAGTACTTC | CSADGGEGRWEQYF
- | TRBJ2-5 | - | 14 | TRBV5-8 | TGTGCCAGCAGCCGAGGGACGGATCAAGAGACCCAGTACTTC | CASSRGTDQETQYF
- | TRBJ2-5 | TRBD2 | 15 | TRBV6-5 | TGTGCCAGCAGTTACTTTGGACTAGCGGGAGAGACCCAGTACTTC | CASSYFGLAGETQYF
many | TRBJ2-7 | - | 14 | TRBV20-1 | TGCAGTGCTAGAGATTTGAGGGGCGTATACGAGCAGTACTTC | CSARDLRGVYEQYF
many | TRBJ2-6 | TRBD2 | 20 | TRBV23-1 | TGCGCCAGCAGTCAATCTAGACTAGCGGGGTTTTTCTCTGGGGCCAACGTCCTGACTTTC | CASSQSRLAGFFSGANVLTF
- | TRBJ1-5 | - | 13 | TRBV20-1 | TGCAGTGCTAGGTTGGGGCCTCTACAGCCCCAGCATTTT | CSARLGPLQPQHF
- | TRBJ2-7 | TRBD2 | 17 | TRBV5-5 | TGTGCCAGCAGCTTGGGGCTGACTAGCGGGAGAGGGCTCGAGCAGTACTTC | CASSLGLTSGRGLEQYF
many | TRBJ1-5 | - | 14 | TRBV9 | TGTGCCAGCAGCGCCGCGGGAGGCAATCAGCCCCAGCATTTT | CASSAAGGNQPQHF
many | TRBJ2-3 | - | 15 | TRBV11-2 | TGTGCCAGCAGGCTGGGCGGGACCCTCACAGATACGCAGTATTTT | CASRLGGTLTDTQYF
many | TRBJ2-2 | - | 14 | TRBV25-1 | TGTGCCAGCAGTGAATACAGGGACACCGGGGAGCTGTTTTTT | CASSEYRDTGELFF
many | TRBJ1-5 | - | 15 | TRBV12-3/TRBV12-4 | TGTGCCAGCAGTTTTGAAGGCCGGGGCAATCAGCCCCAGCATTTT | CASSFEGRGNQPQHF
many | TRBJ2-7 | TRBD2 | 17 | TRBV5-1 | TGCGCCAGCACCCTTGGGACTAGCGGGAGGGCCGTTGACGAGCAGTACTTC | CASTLGTSGRAVDEQYF
many | TRBJ2-7 | - | 14 | TRBV27 | TGTGCCAGCAGTTTATCGAAGGGTACCTACGAGCAGTACTTC | CASSLSKGTYEQYF
- | TRBJ2-6 | - | 17 | TRBV29-1 | TGCAGCGTAGCCGGGACGGCCTCTCCGTGGGGGGCCAACGTCCTGACTTTC | CSVAGTASPWGANVLTF
- | TRBJ2-7 | TRBD1 | 17 | TRBV7-8 | TGTGCCAGCAGCTTAGCAGAGGGACAGGGTCTCCCCTACGAGCAGTACTTC | CASSLAEGQGLPYEQYF
few | TRBJ2-3 | - | 14 | TRBV4-3 | TGCGCCAGCAGCCAACTGGGGTCCTCAGATACGCAGTATTTT | CASSQLGSSDTQYF
many | TRBJ2-1 | TRBD2 | 13 | TRBV20-1 | TGCAGTGCACCCCTAGCGGGCCACAATGAGCAGTTCTTC | CSAPLAGHNEQFF
many | TRBJ1-3 | - | 16 | TRBV3-1 | TGTGCCAGCAGCCAAGACCCGACAGGCCTTGGAAACACCATATATTTT | CASSQDPTGLGNTIYF
many | TRBJ2-7 | TRBD1 | 15 | TRBV12-3/TRBV12-4 | TGTGCCAGCAGTTTTTCGGACAGGGTTCCCTACGAGCAGTACTTC | CASSFSDRVPYEQYF
many | TRBJ2-2 | - | 22 | TRBV4-2 | TGTGCCAGCAGCCAGTGGATTCCACAGACGCTCCTTGAGTTGCCGAACACCGGGGAGCTGTTTTTT | CASSQWIPQTLLELPNTGELFF
few | TRBJ2-2 | - | 15 | TRBV7-2 | TGTGCCAGCAGACCGACACTGGGGAACACCGGGGAGCTGTTTTTT | CASRPTLGNTGELFF
many | TRBJ2-1 | - | 15 | TRBV6-1 | TGTGCCAGCAGTCCCAGTAGTGGCAATCCCAATGAGCAGTTCTTC | CASSPSSGNPNEQFF
many | TRBJ2-7 | TRBD1 | 14 | TRBV5-1 | TGCGCCAGCAGCTGGGGACAGGACTCCTACGAGCAGTACTTC | CASSWGQDSYEQYF
medium-sized | TRBJ2-1 | TRBD2 | 18 | TRBV11-2 | TGTGCCAGCAGCCCCACCCTACTAGCGGGGTTTTCCTACAATGAGCAGTTCTTC | CASSPTLLAGFSYNEQFF
- | TRBJ2-7 | - | 13 | TRBV4-3 | TGCGCCAGCAGCCAAGGACAGTACTACGAGCAGTACTTC | CASSQGQYYEQYF
many | TRBJ1-2 | - | 14 | TRBV28 | TGTGCCAGCACCCCTGTTTGGGTTCGCAATGGCTACACCTTC | CASTPVWVRNGYTF
many | TRBJ1-2 | TRBD1 | 16 | TRBV4-3 | TGCGCCAGCAGCCAAGATGGGGGGACAGGTGAAAATGGCTACACCTTC | CASSQDGGTGENGYTF
many | TRBJ1-1 | - | 16 | TRBV3-1 | TGTGCCAGCAGCCGCAGCGAAGAGGTAAGGAACACTGAAGCTTTCTTT | CASSRSEEVRNTEAFF
many | TRBJ2-1 | - | 12 | TRBV5-1 | TGCGCCAGCAGCCTAGCGTTCGATGAGCAGTTCTTC | CASSLAFDEQFF
many | TRBJ2-1 | - | 15 | TRBV7-2 | TGTGCCAGCAGCTATGGGGGGGCAAACTACAATGAGCAGTTCTTC | CASSYGGANYNEQFF
many | TRBJ2-5 | - | 11 | TRBV6-1 | TGTGCCAGCAGCGACACTCTGACCCAGTACTTC | CASSDTLTQYF
few | TRBJ2-7 | TRBD2 | 16 | TRBV5-1 | TGCGCCAGCAGCTTGGATACTAGCGGGACCTCCTACGAGCAGTACTTC | CASSLDTSGTSYEQYF
few | TRBJ2-2 | TRBD2 | 20 | TRBV14 | TGTGCCAGCAGCCAACAAACTAGCGGGAGGGCCTTAAGCTTGACCGGGGAGCTGTTTTTT | CASSQQTSGRALSLTGELFF
many | TRBJ1-2 | - | 13 | TRBV6-5 | TGTGCCAGCAGTTCGGGCGTTGCTCATGGCTACACCTTC | CASSSGVAHGYTF
many | TRBJ2-1 | TRBD2 | 16 | TRBV3-1 | TGTGCCAGCAGCCAAGCGGTTAGCGGGGAATTAAATGAGCAGTTCTTC | CASSQAVSGELNEQFF
many | TRBJ2-2 | - | 16 | TRBV9 | TGTGCCAGCAGCAAGCGACTCGGTGGGGGCACCGGGGAGCTGTTTTTT | CASSKRLGGGTGELFF
- | TRBJ2-7 | TRBD2 | 15 | TRBV5-1 | TGCGCCAGCAGCTTGGTCGGGGGGTTCGATATCGAGCAGTACTTC | CASSLVGGFDIEQYF
- | TRBJ1-6 | - | 16 | TRBV5-1 | TGCGCCAGCAGCTTGGTGAGGCCCACGGGGGACTCACCCCTCCACTTT | CASSLVRPTGDSPLHF
many | TRBJ2-3 | - | 13 | TRBV7-2 | TGTGCCAGCAGTTCGACCGGACCAGATACGCAGTATTTT | CASSSTGPDTQYF
- | TRBJ2-7 | - | 13 | TRBV14 | TGTGCCAGCAGCCTAACACGGAGGGACGAGCAGTACTTC | CASSLTRRDEQYF
many | TRBJ2-7 | - | 14 | TRBV12-3/TRBV12-4 | TGTGCCAGCAGTTTCTTTGGTTTTTCCTACGAGCAGTACTTC | CASSFFGFSYEQYF
many | TRBJ2-7 | - | 12 | TRBV29-1 | TGCAGCGTTGCGCAGTCCTCCTACGAGCAGTACTTC | CSVAQSSYEQYF
few | TRBJ2-1 | - | 15 | TRBV7-2 | TGTGCCAGCAGCTTAGTACGGACAGCGGCCAGTGAGCAGTTCTTC | CASSLVRTAASEQFF
- | TRBJ2-1 | - | 14 | TRBV20-1 | TGCAGTGCTAGAGGACGGGGCCCGGGGAATGAGCAGTTCTTC | CSARGRGPGNEQFF
few | TRBJ2-2 | TRBD1 | 15 | TRBV19 | TGTGCCAGTAGTAAAGGGGGCCGACTCACCGGGGAGCTGTTTTTT | CASSKGGRLTGELFF
- | TRBJ1-5 | - | 13 | TRBV20-1 | TGCAGTGCAGCGTCGGGTGGGAATCAGCCCCAGCATTTT | CSAASGGNQPQHF
few | TRBJ1-1 | - | 14 | TRBV6-1 | TGTGCCAGCAGCCAAAGGCAGTTGAACACTGAAGCTTTCTTT | CASSQRQLNTEAFF
- | TRBJ1-2 | - | 12 | TRBV10-3 | TGTGCCATCAGTGAAGGCAACTATGGCTACACCTTC | CAISEGNYGYTF
- | TRBJ2-5 | - | 11 | TRBV20-1 | TGCAGTGCTCACCCAGGGGAGACCCAGTACTTC | CSAHPGETQYF
many | TRBJ2-5 | TRBD2 | 15 | TRBV20-1 | TGCAGTGCTAGGAAGGCGACTAGCGGGATCGAGACCCAGTACTTC | CSARKATSGIETQYF
many | TRBJ1-2 | - | 15 | TRBV5-1 | TGCGCCAGCAGCTTTGGCGATTCGGGCAACTATGGCTACACCTTC | CASSFGDSGNYGYTF
many | TRBJ1-1 | - | 13 | TRBV28 | TGTGCCAGCAGACCGGGTAGGGGAAGAGGAGCTTTCTTT | CASRPGRGRGAFF
- | TRBJ2-2 | TRBD2 | 14 | TRBV28 | TGTGCCAGCAGTCCAGCGGGAGAACCCGGGGAGCTGTTTTTT | CASSPAGEPGELFF
few | TRBJ2-1 | - | 15 | TRBV5-5 | TGTGCCAGCAGCTTGGGGAGCGGGCGACACAATGAGCAGTTCTTC | CASSLGSGRHNEQFF
few | TRBJ2-3 | TRBD1 | 15 | TRBV7-2 | TGTGCCAGCAAACCGGACAGGGGGTACGCAGATACGCAGTATTTT | CASKPDRGYADTQYF